The clone carrying this T cell receptor (beta chain) was counted only a few times. This sample stems from a study of blood T cell repertoires in COVID-19. For the study at large: Samples taken during acute and convalescent COVID-19 were collected in the United States, Italy and Spain. PBMCs, B-cell-depleted T cells, or T cells provided the cDNA or gDNA that made up the material.

Per the authors' pipeline: Reference gene primer amplification in the assay estimated nucleated cell counts. The protocol was immunoSEQ multiplex PCR, while the TCRdb copy is restricted to in-frame clones and leaves out a portion. V, J and clone size derive from that table, while D and trimming were established from the DNA sequence. The sample lists 250,000 to 300,000 clones; under 90% were seen once. Looked up from germline, CDR1 is SGHTA and CDR2 is FQGNSA. CDR3 length equals 16 residues. V lost 6 bases to trimming and J lost 0 bases; unmatched junction nucleotides: 6. The clonotype was recovered from a man aged 45-65 years with acute or convalescent COVID-19. This chain joins TRBV7-2 and TRBJ2-2; 8 bases are shared with TRBD2. The sequenced sample was peripheral blood. The CDR3 protein is CASSRGGRSNTGELFF. The CDR3 coding sequence is TGTGCCAGCAGTCGGGGGGGCAGGTCGAACACCGGGGAGCTGTTTTTT.